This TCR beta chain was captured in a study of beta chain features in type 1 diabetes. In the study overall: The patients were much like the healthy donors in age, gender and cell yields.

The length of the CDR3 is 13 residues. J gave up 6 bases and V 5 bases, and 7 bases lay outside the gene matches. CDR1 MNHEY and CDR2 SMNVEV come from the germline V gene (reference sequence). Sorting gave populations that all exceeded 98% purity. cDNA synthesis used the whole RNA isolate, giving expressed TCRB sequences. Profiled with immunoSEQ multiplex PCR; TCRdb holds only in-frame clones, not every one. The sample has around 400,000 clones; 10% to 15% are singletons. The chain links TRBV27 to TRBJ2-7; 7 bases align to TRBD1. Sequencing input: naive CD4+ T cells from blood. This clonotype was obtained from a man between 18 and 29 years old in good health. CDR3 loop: CASSVTGSREQYF. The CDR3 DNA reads TGTGCCAGCAGTGTGACAGGGTCCCGCGAGCAGTACTTC.